This entry features one TCR beta chain sequence. This clonotype has more than one count but fewer than ten. Its antigen remains undetermined. No base quality information exists; no much larger clone differs at one position. This specimen comes from a study of T-cell memory formation after mild COVID-19 (dated by TCRdb to 2020 to 2022). With regard to the full study: TCR sequence clusters from the two donors were found to be largely donor specific. Longitudinal TCRalpha and TCRbeta repertoire sequencing tracked T-cell clones expanding and contracting after mild COVID-19 in two donors. Two young, previously healthy adult volunteers, one female and one male, were included in the cohort.

For sequencing, an Illumina NovaSeq 6000 was employed. Using 5'RACE with constant-segment primers, TCRalpha and TCRbeta cDNA libraries were constructed, with sample barcodes and unique molecular identifiers added in the process. RNA was extracted from every sample with Trizol reagent. Libraries were amplified in two PCR steps, with a second sample barcode and Illumina TruSeq adapters added in the second step. Libraries were sequenced on an Illumina NovaSeq with 2 x 150 bp paired-end reads. The paper's data handling went like this. The reads were demultiplexed and collapsed into UMI-guided consensus sequences using migec v1.2.7. With mixcr v2.1.11, UMI consensuses were aligned to TRA and TRB V and J templates and assembled into clonotypes. Clonotypes were classified as expanded or contracted when called significant by both edgeR and NoisET, with noise models trained on biological replicates. For edgeR calls, the thresholds were a false discovery rate-adjusted p below 0.01 and a log2 fold-change of 1. As an exploratory analysis of dynamics, max-normalized trajectories of the 1000 most abundant clonotypes were examined by PCA with hierarchical clustering. Each responding clone was given a CD4 or CD8 phenotype based on the CD4+ and CD8+ repertoires, which had been sequenced separately. Using fastp trimming at Q25 and MiXCR clonotype assembly, TCRdb reanalyzed the public sequencing data and kept in-frame beta chains. Rows merge per CDR3 protein into single entries with the most common DNA and genes. The V and J calls here are based on TCRdb, not the publication. The sample table contains hundreds of thousands of distinct CDR3 sequences; only one count was recorded for around 15% of them. The top ten hold 20% to 25% of the sample.

Ficoll-Paque density gradient centrifugation was the method used to isolate PBMCs. The germline V gene yields SGHTA for CDR1 and FQGTGA for CDR2. Trimming removed 1 base from V and 5 bases from J, leaving 8 bases between the germline ends. Including cysteine and phenylalanine, the CDR3 has 13 amino acids. Just the 39-base CDR3 DNA is kept, in frame starting at base 1. The study at large found these results: The second-wave clones that peaked on day 37 were not confirmed to be SARS-CoV-2 specific. Some responding clones were detected in pre-infection memory, suggesting pre-existing cross-reactive memory T cells joined the SARS-CoV-2 response. Only two mild cases were covered in the study, and larger cohorts including severe cases with pre-infection samples were considered necessary. Contracting CD4+ clones were found mainly in CM and EM memory subsets, while CD8+ clones were enriched in EMRA. Clones contracting from day 15 to 85 had balanced CD4/CD8 phenotypes, while a second wave expanding from day 15 to 37 was biased towards CD4+.

The V and J segments used are TRBV7-3 and TRBJ1-1; the D gene cannot be named for sure. The receptor comes from a man between 18 and 35 years old who had mild COVID-19 (a few samples of this study predate the infection). The sample titles of this study are shuffled in the database, so cell type and time point are left out; the donor was told from shared clones. The sample was PBMCs or a T cell subset sorted from them (not recorded which). DNA sequence: TGTGCCAGCAGCTTAATGAGTGAAACTGAAGCTTTCTTT. Translated, it gives CASSLMSETEAFF.